This T cell receptor beta chain was observed in a study of naive and memory T cell subsets. An equimolar mix of two oligonucleotides served as the beta constant-region primer for TRBC1 and TRBC2. A 12-nucleotide UMI and the SP2 primer were added to the cDNA 3' end by oligonucleotide ligation. TCRdb fed the UMI-ligation and nested PCR reads into MiXCR, producing one record per CDR3 protein. The table has 70,000 to 95,000 distinct CDR3 sequences, around 6.5% seen once; the top ten hold 1.6%. Germline CDR1 reads SQVTM; CDR2 reads ANQGSEA. V lost 4 bases and J lost 4; bases outside the gene matches: 11. CDR3 length equals 18 residues.

This chain links TRBV29-1 with TRBJ2-3; 16 positions agree with TRBD2. This receptor was obtained from a human donor in good health. The source material was central memory CD4+ T cells from blood. The CDR3 region has the DNA TGCAGCGTTGGGGGGACTAGCGGGAGGGCCGTTATTGCAGATACGCAGTATTTT. Encoded protein: CSVGGTSGRAVIADTQYF.